These 20 T cell receptor beta chains were all obtained from the same sample, sequenced in a study of T cell changes during pregnancy in multiple sclerosis. Assay: immunoSEQ multiplex PCR; the TCRdb copy retains only in-frame clones and omits some. The sample yields around 72,000 clones, roughly 91% seen once. Sequenced material: peripheral blood, taken in the third trimester of pregnancy. These receptor sequences come from a female donor in good health, enrolled as a control in a pregnancy study.

The rearrangement uses TRBV5-6 and TRBJ2-5; D is perhaps TRBD1 (5 bases). This CDR3 has 11 amino acids. V was shortened by 4 bases and J by 9 bases, with 10 bases between the two germline ends. From germline, CDR1 is SGHDT and CDR2 YYEEEE. The CDR3 loop reads CASSVLGPQYF. The CDR3 DNA reads as TGTGCCAGCAGCGTCTTGGGGCCCCAGTACTTC.

This clone came up a few times. The rearrangement uses TRBV28 and TRBJ2-3; D may be TRBD1 (5 bases). The length of the CDR3 is 14 residues. Germline values: CDR1 MDHEN, CDR2 SYDVKM. V lost 1 base, J lost 4 bases, and 9 bases lay in between. The CDR3 here is CASSLSRVSDTQYF. The CDR3 bases are TGTGCCAGCAGTTTATCCAGGGTCTCAGATACGCAGTATTTT.

The chain is built from TRBV7-2 and TRBJ1-3; TRBD1 agrees at 8 bases. Losses at the gene ends were 4 bases for V and 0 bases for J; bases not matched to a gene: 8. The CDR3 is 17 residues long. The germline gives CDR1 SGHTA, CDR2 FQGNSA. Here the CDR3 DNA reads TGTGCCAGCAGCTCTATCTCAGGGGGCCCCTCTGGAAACACCATATATTTT. It codes for CASSSISGGPSGNTIYF.

The CDR3 bases are TGCAGCGCCACACCTACTATAGAGACCCAGTACTTC. It translates to CSATPTIETQYF. The rearrangement links TRBV29-1 to TRBJ2-5; the D is unclear. The CDR3 spans 12 residues. Germline-derived CDR1 and CDR2 are SQVTM and ANQGSEA. Trimming removed 7 bases at V and 4 bases at J, with 13 bases between. Together with reference TRBV29-1 and TRBJ2-5, the CDR3 gives the full variable domain: SAVISQKPSRDICQRGTSLTIQCQVDSQVTMMFWYRQQPGQSLTLIATANQGSEATYESGFVIDKFPISRPNLTFSTLTVSNMSPEDSSIYLCSATPTIETQYFGPGTRLLVL.

V is TRBV9 and J is TRBJ2-2; TRBD1 agrees at 10 bases. This CDR3 spans 16 amino acids. V trimming: 4 bases; J trimming: 6 bases; junction bases outside the gene matches: 9. Per the germline V gene, CDR1 is SGDLS and CDR2 is YYNGEE. The CDR3 DNA reads TGTGCCAGCAGCCCTTCGACAGGGGGCGCCCCCGGGGAGCTGTTTTTT. The encoded protein is CASSPSTGGAPGELFF.

The sample holds one count of this clone. The chain joins TRBV5-1 to TRBJ2-1, with 16 bases aligning to TRBD2. Germline V CDR1 and CDR2: SGHRS, YFSETQ. CDR3 length: 19 amino acids. Trimming removed 7 bases from V and 6 bases from J; junction bases left unmatched: 16. The CDR3 region has the DNA TGCGCCAGCGCGCCCCAGGGACTAGCGGGGGGGTCGCGATCCAATGAGCAGTTCTTC. It codes for CASAPQGLAGGSRSNEQFF.

V and J are TRBV7-9 and TRBJ2-7; weak D call: TRBD1 (6 bases). The germline gives CDR1 SEHNR, CDR2 FQNEAQ (reference sequence). The CDR3 runs 14 residues. Trimming took off 1 base at V and 4 bases at J, with 11 bases between the two ends. CDR3 sequence (DNA): TGTGCCAGCAGCTTAGAGTCAGGGGCTTACGAGCAGTACTTC. Amino acids: CASSLESGAYEQYF.

J is TRBJ2-5 and V is TRBV2; possible D gene TRBD1, 5 bases. Germline loops: CDR1 SNHLY, CDR2 FYNNEI. V lost 5 bases, J lost 4 bases, and 8 bases lay in between. The CDR3 totals 12 residues. The CDR3 coding sequence is TGTGCCAGCAGTAAGGGGCCAGAGACCCAGTACTTC. Translation gives CASSKGPETQYF.

Note on this clone: This same CDR3 is encoded by further DNA sequences in the sample. V gene TRBV20-1 combines with J gene TRBJ2-7, with no clear D. The CDR3 loop spans 11 amino acids. Germline V CDR1 and CDR2: DFQATT, SNEGSKA (reference sequence). V was cut by 2 bases and J by 1 base, with 3 bases left in between. Here the CDR3 DNA reads TGCAGTGCTAGAACTTCCTACGAGCAGTACTTC. Translation gives CSARTSYEQYF.

This rearrangement joins TRBV9 to TRBJ2-3, with D uncertain. The CDR3 contains 12 residues. Between the trimmed V and J ends, which lost 2 bases and 3 bases, there was a span of 4 bases. Germline CDR1 SGDLS, CDR2 YYNGEE. Written as DNA, the CDR3 is TGTGCCAGCAGCGTGGAGACAGATACGCAGTATTTT. Protein sequence: CASSVETDTQYF.

This chain joins TRBV5-8 and TRBJ1-3, with D maybe TRBD1 (5 bases). The length of the CDR3 is 16 residues. Trimming took off 6 bases at V and 0 bases at J, with 16 bases between the two ends. Germline V gene sequence: CDR1 SGHTS, CDR2 YDEGEE. In DNA form, the CDR3 reads TGTGCCAGCACCCCCTTAGGGGCCTACTCTGGAAACACCATATATTTT. Translated: CASTPLGAYSGNTIYF.

The J gene is TRBJ1-1, the V gene TRBV18; 8 nucleotides line up with TRBD1. After removal of 5 bases from V and 1 base from J, the junction contained 3 bases not matched to a gene. Looked up from germline, CDR1 is KGHSH and CDR2 is LQKENI. This CDR3 spans 14 amino acids. The CDR3 here is CASSSTGENTEAFF. CDR3 DNA: TGTGCCAGCTCATCGACAGGGGAGAACACTGAAGCTTTCTTT.

The V call is TRBV6-1, the J call TRBJ1-3; D gene uncertain. The germline V gene encodes CDR1 MNHNS and CDR2 SASEGT. The germline V and J ends were trimmed by 3 bases and 4 bases, with 4 bases remaining between them. The CDR3 totals 12 residues. The CDR3, as DNA: TGTGCCAGCAGTGAGCGGGGAAACACCATATATTTT. Encoded protein: CASSERGNTIYF.

The chain has TRBV7-9 and TRBJ1-1; a weak D match, TRBD1 (6 bases). CDR1 and CDR2 (germline): SEHNR, FQNEAQ (reference sequence). The CDR3 is made up of 16 amino acids. V was shortened by 0 bases and J by 1 base, with 12 bases between the two germline ends. The CDR3 is CASSLAKGRGNTEAFF. The CDR3 nucleotides read TGTGCCAGCAGCTTAGCGAAGGGCAGGGGGAACACTGAAGCTTTCTTT.

This clone appeared a few times. The chain recombines TRBV11-2 with TRBJ1-2, with 9 positions matching TRBD1. The ends lost 5 bases at V and 3 bases at J; junction bases unmatched: 4. In germline, CDR1 is SGHAT, CDR2 FQNNGV. The CDR3 loop spans 14 amino acids. CDR3: CASSHRTGDYGYTF. The CDR3 nucleotides are TGTGCCAGCAGCCACCGGACAGGGGACTATGGCTACACCTTC.

The V call is TRBV6-5, the J call TRBJ2-3; D not certain. Germline lookup yields CDR1 MNHEY and CDR2 SVGAGI. Trimming cost V 6 bases and J 0 bases, with 7 bases left between them. This CDR3 contains 13 residues. CDR3 coding DNA: TGTGCCAGCAGCCTCCCGAGCACAGATACGCAGTATTTT. It encodes CASSLPSTDTQYF.

The V call is TRBV11-3, the J call TRBJ2-3; D may be TRBD2 (7 bases). Trimming pared 5 bases from V and 5 bases from J, leaving 14 bases between. The CDR3 has 14 amino acids. Per germline, CDR1 SGHNT and CDR2 YENEEA. CDR3 sequence (DNA): TGTGCCAGCAGCCTGACGGGGGGCCGAGATACGCAGTATTTT. Translated: CASSLTGGRDTQYF.

The J gene is TRBJ2-1, the V gene TRBV15; D perhaps matches TRBD1 (6 bases). The germline V gene has CDR1 LNHNV and CDR2 YYDKDF (reference sequence). The CDR3 has 16 residues. Trimming pared 7 bases from V and 1 base from J, leaving 17 bases between. CDR3 residues: CATTTGTTISYNEQFF. The DNA of the CDR3 is TGTGCCACCACGACAGGTACGACTATTTCCTACAATGAGCAGTTCTTC.

The chain couples TRBV21-1 to TRBJ1-6. TRBV21-1 is shown as a pseudogene. The CDR3 sequence is 18 residues long. The CDR3 protein is CASSKPRRGSSYNSPLHF. The CDR3 coding sequence is TGTGCCAGCAGCAAACCGAGGCGGGGGAGCTCCTATAATTCACCCCTCCACTTT.

The rearrangement uses TRBV25-1 and TRBJ1-1; no reliable D call. The CDR3 has 14 residues. Germline loops: CDR1 MGHDK, CDR2 SYGVNS. Trimming cost V 2 bases and J 2 bases, with 9 bases left between them. CDR3 coding DNA: TGTGCCAGCAGTGAACTCGGTATAAACACTGAAGCTTTCTTT. Translating gives CASSELGINTEAFF.